The 25 T cell receptor beta chains reported below all come from one sample, sequenced in a study of T cells after yellow fever vaccination. One entry per CDR3 protein, called by TCRdb with MiXCR from the 5' RACE reads. The sample shows about 74,000 distinct CDR3 sequences, roughly 7.4% of them seen only once. Sequenced here: CD8+ T cells sorted from PBMCs, sampled 4 to 5 days after the first yellow fever vaccination. All receptors come from a young man who received the YFV17D yellow fever vaccine.

This clonotype was found many times. The chain combines TRBV7-2 with TRBJ2-5, with D possibly matching TRBD1 (6 bases). The CDR3 contains 14 residues. The germline gives CDR1 SGHTA, CDR2 FQGNSA. V lost 1 base and J 5 bases, leaving 11 bases between the germline ends. The CDR3 reads CASSLGDRRETQYF. Here the CDR3 DNA reads TGTGCCAGCAGCTTAGGAGACAGGAGGGAGACCCAGTACTTC. Looking up the rest from reference TRBV7-2 and TRBJ2-5 gives the full variable domain: GAGVSQSPSNKVTEKGKDVELRCDPISGHTALYWYRQSLGQGLEFLIYFQGNSAPDKSGLPSDRFSAERTGGSVSTLTIQRTQQEDSAVYLCASSLGDRRETQYFGPGTRLLVL.

This rearrangement joins TRBV18 to TRBJ2-2, with D perhaps TRBD1 (6 bases). Trimming stripped 4 bases from V and 2 bases from J, with 11 bases between. The CDR3 sequence is 15 residues long. CDR1 is KGHSH, CDR2 LQKENI, per germline. CDR3 nucleotide sequence: TGTGCCAGCTCACAAACAGGGATCAACACCGGGGAGCTGTTTTTT. Residues: CASSQTGINTGELFF.

This clonotype was observed many times. J is TRBJ2-2 and V is TRBV3-1; TRBD2 agrees at 8 bases. Germline assignment: CDR1 LGHDT and CDR2 YNNKEL (reference sequence). There are 18 residues in the CDR3. The junction had 12 bases not matched to a gene; V was cut back by 3 bases and J by 3 bases. Here the CDR3 DNA reads TGTGCCAGCAGCCAGGTGGTAGGCGGGGGGCCCGACACCGGGGAGCTGTTTTTT. Translated, it gives CASSQVVGGGPDTGELFF.

In this sample, this clonotype turned up many times. The V call is TRBV29-1, the J call TRBJ2-5, with TRBD2 identical over 7 bases. The CDR3 runs to 14 residues. V lost 6 bases to trimming and J lost 3 bases; unmatched junction nucleotides: 10. Germline V gives CDR1 SQVTM, CDR2 ANQGSEA. The CDR3 loop reads CSVIGAGNEETQYF. The CDR3 DNA follows: TGCAGCGTAATCGGAGCGGGGAATGAAGAGACCCAGTACTTC.

This clonotype was observed many times. The chain carries TRBV29-1 and TRBJ2-6, with D uncertain. Germline CDR1 and CDR2: SQVTM and ANQGSEA. V was cut by 4 bases and J by 0 bases, with 16 bases left in between. CDR3 length: 17 amino acids. CDR3 sequence reads: CSVALGMKVSGANVLTF. CDR3 sequence (DNA): TGCAGCGTTGCTTTAGGAATGAAGGTCTCTGGGGCCAACGTCCTGACTTTC.

In DNA form, the CDR3 reads TGTGCCAGCAGCCTCCGTCAGGAGGGGGCTCAGCCCCAGCATTTT. Protein sequence: CASSLRQEGAQPQHF. The chain links TRBV21-1 to TRBJ1-5; whether TRBD1, the table's D call, matches the DNA was not checked. TRBV21-1 is reported as a pseudogene. The CDR3 extends over 15 amino acids.

This clonotype came up many times. The chain recombines TRBV5-1 with TRBJ1-1, with TRBD1 identical over 7 bases. This CDR3 is 15 amino acids long. The germline V gene encodes CDR1 SGHRS and CDR2 YFSETQ. V shed 3 bases, J shed 2 bases, and the junction held 7 bases outside the gene matches. Here the CDR3 reads CASSYRQGGNTEAFF. The CDR3 nucleotides read TGCGCCAGCAGCTACCGACAGGGTGGAAACACTGAAGCTTTCTTT.

In its sample, this clonotype was seen a few times. The chain couples TRBV29-1 to TRBJ1-2, with D perhaps matching TRBD1 (5 bases). CDR3 length: 13 amino acids. Trimming stripped 4 bases from V and 3 bases from J, with 12 bases between. Germline V lookup: CDR1 SQVTM, CDR2 ANQGSEA. This CDR3 reads CSVAVGDDYGYTF. CDR3 DNA sequence: TGCAGCGTTGCTGTGGGGGACGACTATGGCTACACCTTC.

This clonotype was recorded a few times. The J gene is TRBJ2-5, the V gene TRBV24-1; 9 bases map to TRBD1. Germline assignment: CDR1 KGHDR and CDR2 SFDVKD. The ends lost 9 bases at V and 5 bases at J; junction bases unmatched: 12. The CDR3 runs 15 residues. The CDR3 is CATSTRTGEVETQYF. The CDR3 DNA reads TGTGCCACCTCAACCCGGACAGGGGAGGTGGAGACCCAGTACTTC.

The chain joins TRBV20-1 to TRBJ2-7, with TRBD2 identical over 9 bases. Trimming took 0 bases from V and 3 from J; bases not matched to a gene: 9. The CDR3 length is 16 residues. The germline V gene has CDR1 DFQATT and CDR2 SNEGSKA (reference sequence). The CDR3 loop is CSARDPSGVDLYEQYF. The CDR3 DNA reads TGCAGTGCTAGAGATCCTAGCGGGGTGGACCTCTACGAGCAGTACTTC.

Only a few counts were recorded for this clonotype. This sequence joins TRBV5-5 and TRBJ2-1; the D gene is possibly TRBD1 (5 bases). Germline V lookup: CDR1 SGHKS, CDR2 YYEKEE (reference sequence). The CDR3 contains 15 residues. Trimming took off 4 bases at V and 7 bases at J, with 18 bases between the two ends. The CDR3 region is CASSQDVGTGNEQFF. Written as DNA, the CDR3 is TGTGCCAGCAGCCAGGATGTCGGCACAGGTAATGAGCAGTTCTTC.

The genes are TRBV27 and TRBJ1-1, with 9 bases lining up with TRBD1. Germline trimming cut 3 bases from V and 8 bases from J; bases unmatched to any gene: 7. The CDR3 contains 14 residues. The germline V gene has CDR1 MNHEY and CDR2 SMNVEV (reference sequence). Here the CDR3 DNA reads TGTGCCAGCAGTTTTAACAGGGGGCTAGGGGAAGCTTTCTTT. Translated: CASSFNRGLGEAFF.

This rearrangement joins TRBV6-2 or TRBV6-3 to TRBJ2-1, with D perhaps TRBD1 (5 bases). Trimming removed 3 bases at V and 8 bases at J, with 11 bases between. CDR1 and CDR2 (germline): MNHEY, SVGEGT. This CDR3 comprises 13 residues. The CDR3 bases are TGTGCCAGCAGTTATGGGGCCCACGATGAGCAGTTCTTC. Translation gives CASSYGAHDEQFF.

J is TRBJ2-7 and V is TRBV7-2; TRBD1 or TRBD2 may be the D gene (6 bases each). The ends were cut back, 5 bases at V and 7 bases at J, with 18 bases in the middle. From germline, CDR1 is SGHTA and CDR2 FQGNSA. The CDR3 loop spans 14 amino acids. The CDR3: CASSPRDTVGEQYF. DNA of the CDR3: TGTGCCAGCAGCCCGCGGGACACCGTGGGGGAGCAGTACTTC.

This clonotype appeared once. A much larger clonotype is one base distant, so this may be a read error. This chain connects TRBV7-9 to TRBJ1-3, with TRBD1 matching over 7 bases. With 5 bases clipped from V and 0 bases from J, the junction kept 7 bases outside the gene matches. Germline loops: CDR1 SEHNR, CDR2 FQNEAQ (reference sequence). The CDR3 spans 16 residues. The CDR3 DNA sequence: TGTGCCAGCAGCGACACGGACAGGACCTCTGGAAACACCATATATTTT. Translation: CASSDTDRTSGNTIYF.

This clonotype was seen only a few times. CDR3 DNA sequence: TGTGCCAGCAGCTATCGGACAGGGTGGGAGGAGACCCAGTACTTC. Protein: CASSYRTGWEETQYF. This chain connects TRBV7-8 to TRBJ2-5; 8 bases map to TRBD1. CDR1 is SGHVS and CDR2 is FQNEAQ in the germline V gene. CDR3 length: 15 residues. V shed 4 bases and J 5 bases; nucleotides not matched to a gene: 9. Full variable domain (missing parts from reference TRBV7-8 and TRBJ2-5): GAGVSQSPRYKVAKRGQDVALRCDPISGHVSLFWYQQALGQGPEFLTYFQNEAQLDKSGLPSDRFFAERPEGSVSTLKIQRTQQEDSAVYLCASSYRTGWEETQYFGPGTRLLVL.

This clonotype appeared a few times. The chain couples TRBV20-1 to TRBJ2-3; TRBD1 aligns across 11 bases. The CDR3 consists of 15 residues. Germline loops: CDR1 DFQATT, CDR2 SNEGSKA (reference sequence). V gave up 3 bases and J gave up 2 bases; unmatched junction bases: 4. CDR3 DNA sequence: TGCAGTGCTAGTTCCGGACAGGGGGCCACAGATACGCAGTATTTT. Translated, it gives CSASSGQGATDTQYF.

The rearrangement uses TRBV20-1 and TRBJ2-3, with a possible D match to TRBD2 (6 bases). Per the germline V gene, CDR1 is DFQATT and CDR2 is SNEGSKA (reference sequence). This CDR3 spans 17 amino acids. V was trimmed by 2 bases and J by 1 base, leaving 19 bases between them. CDR3 sequence reads: CSARFSGGVAGTDTQYF. Here the CDR3 DNA reads TGCAGTGCTAGATTTTCCGGAGGAGTAGCGGGCACAGATACGCAGTATTTT.

This clonotype was observed a handful of times. The chain is built from TRBV7-8 and TRBJ1-6; 7 nucleotides agree with TRBD1. The CDR3 is 15 residues long. CDR1 SGHVS and CDR2 FQNEAQ come from the germline V gene. V shed 4 bases and J 7 bases; nucleotides not matched to a gene: 7. CDR3 DNA sequence: TGTGCCAGCAGCTCGTCGACAGGGTTAAATTCACCCCTCCACTTT. Residues: CASSSSTGLNSPLHF.

In this sample, this clonotype turned up a few times. This rearrangement joins TRBV6-2 or TRBV6-3 to TRBJ1-2; D is possibly TRBD1 (6 bases). The germline V gene encodes CDR1 MNHEY and CDR2 SVGEGT. The CDR3 loop spans 14 amino acids. The germline V and J ends were trimmed by 2 bases and 4 bases, with 11 bases remaining between them. The CDR3 spells CASSYGGSLYGYTF. CDR3 nucleotide sequence: TGTGCCAGCAGTTACGGGGGCAGTCTCTATGGCTACACCTTC.

The J gene is TRBJ2-1, the V gene TRBV29-1, with 7 bases identical to TRBD1. The CDR3 totals 15 residues. Germline V gene data show CDR1 as SQVTM and CDR2 as ANQGSEA. Trimming at V came to 3 bases and at J to 0 bases, leaving 5 bases not matched to a gene. The CDR3 DNA is TGCAGCGTTGAGCCGACAGGGATCTCCTACAATGAGCAGTTCTTC. Translating it yields CSVEPTGISYNEQFF.

The chain joins TRBV20-1 to TRBJ1-1; a possible D gene is TRBD1 (6 bases). Germline V gives CDR1 DFQATT, CDR2 SNEGSKA (reference sequence). V gave up 6 bases and J gave up 7 bases, with 15 bases separating them. This CDR3 spans 12 amino acids. The CDR3 DNA follows: TGCAGTGCCCAGACAGGACTCATTGAAGCTTTCTTT. As protein: CSAQTGLIEAFF.

This clonotype was recorded many times. The rearrangement uses TRBV7-9 and TRBJ2-5; D remains ambiguous. The CDR3 is 16 amino acids. CDR1 is SEHNR, CDR2 FQNEAQ, per germline (reference sequence). The germline V and J ends were trimmed by 5 bases and 3 bases, with 19 bases remaining between them. DNA for the CDR3: TGTGCCAGCAGCCCGCCAGAAGGCCGCAACAAAGAGACCCAGTACTTC. It encodes CASSPPEGRNKETQYF.

The table lists this clonotype with many counts. This chain connects TRBV7-9 to TRBJ2-1; TRBD1 agrees at 7 bases. The ends lost 2 bases at V and 5 bases at J; junction bases unmatched: 3. Germline V gives CDR1 SEHNR, CDR2 FQNEAQ (reference sequence). The CDR3 contains 14 residues. The CDR3 bases are TGTGCCAGCAGCTTAACCGGGACAGACAATGAGCAGTTCTTC. It translates to CASSLTGTDNEQFF.

This chain links TRBV4-1 with TRBJ1-4, with 7 bases matching TRBD1. This CDR3 is built from 15 residues. CDR1 and CDR2 from the germline V gene are MGHRA and YSYEKL. With 1 base clipped from V and 3 bases from J, the junction kept 2 bases outside the gene matches. CDR3 sequence: CASSQVGTANEKLFF. CDR3 DNA: TGCGCCAGCAGCCAAGTGGGGACAGCTAATGAAAAACTGTTTTTT.